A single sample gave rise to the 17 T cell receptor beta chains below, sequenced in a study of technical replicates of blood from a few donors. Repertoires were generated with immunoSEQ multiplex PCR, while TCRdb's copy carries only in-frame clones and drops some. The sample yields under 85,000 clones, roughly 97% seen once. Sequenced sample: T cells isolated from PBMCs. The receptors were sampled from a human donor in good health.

The CDR3: CASSLGLADYYEQYF. For the CDR3, the DNA is TGCGCCAGCAGCTTGGGACTAGCGGATTACTACGAGCAGTACTTC. The chain employs TRBV5-1 and TRBJ2-7, with 9 bases aligning to TRBD2. Germline V CDR1 and CDR2: SGHRS, YFSETQ. Losses at the gene ends were 0 bases for V and 3 bases for J; bases not matched to a gene: 4. The length of the CDR3 is 15 residues.

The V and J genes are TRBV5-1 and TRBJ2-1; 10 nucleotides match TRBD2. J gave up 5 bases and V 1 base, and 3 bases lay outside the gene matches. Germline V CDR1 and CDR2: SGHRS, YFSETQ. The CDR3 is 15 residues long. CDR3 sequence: CASSLPSGGHNEQFF. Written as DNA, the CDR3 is TGCGCCAGCAGCTTGCCTAGCGGGGGCCACAATGAGCAGTTCTTC. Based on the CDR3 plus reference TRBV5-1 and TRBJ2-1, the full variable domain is KAGVTQTPRYLIKTRGQQVTLSCSPISGHRSVSWYQQTPGQGLQFLFEYFSETQRNKGNFPGRFSGRQFSNSRSEMNVSTLELGDSALYLCASSLPSGGHNEQFFGPGTRLTVL.

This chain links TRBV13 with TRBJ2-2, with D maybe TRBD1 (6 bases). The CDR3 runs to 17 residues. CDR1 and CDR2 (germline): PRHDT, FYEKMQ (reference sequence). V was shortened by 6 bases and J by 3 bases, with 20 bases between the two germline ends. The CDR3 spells CASSSERQAYDTGELFF. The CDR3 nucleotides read TGTGCCAGCAGTTCGGAACGACAGGCCTACGACACCGGGGAGCTGTTTTTT.

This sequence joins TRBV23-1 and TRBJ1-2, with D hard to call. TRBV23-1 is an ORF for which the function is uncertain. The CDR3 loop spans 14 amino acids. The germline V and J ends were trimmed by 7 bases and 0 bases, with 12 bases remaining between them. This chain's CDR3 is CASKNGLTNYGYTF. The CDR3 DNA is TGCGCCAGCAAGAACGGACTGACTAACTATGGCTACACCTTC.

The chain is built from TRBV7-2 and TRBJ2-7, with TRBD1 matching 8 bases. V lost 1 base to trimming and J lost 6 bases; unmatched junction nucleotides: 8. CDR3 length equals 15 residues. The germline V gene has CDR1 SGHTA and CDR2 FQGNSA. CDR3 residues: CASSLENRGSREQYF. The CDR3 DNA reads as TGTGCCAGCAGCTTAGAAAACAGGGGGTCCCGCGAGCAGTACTTC.

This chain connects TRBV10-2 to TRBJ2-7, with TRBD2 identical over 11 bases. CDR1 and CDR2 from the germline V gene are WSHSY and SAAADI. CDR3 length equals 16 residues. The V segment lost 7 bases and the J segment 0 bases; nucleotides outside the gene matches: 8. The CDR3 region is CASNLAGGPYSYEQYF. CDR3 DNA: TGCGCCAGCAATCTAGCGGGAGGACCCTACTCCTACGAGCAGTACTTC.

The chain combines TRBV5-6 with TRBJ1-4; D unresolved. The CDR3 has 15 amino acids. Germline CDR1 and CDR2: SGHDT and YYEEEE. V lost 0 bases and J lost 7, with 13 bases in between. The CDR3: CASSLEVGGGEKLFF. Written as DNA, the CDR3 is TGTGCCAGCAGCTTGGAGGTAGGAGGCGGTGAAAAACTGTTTTTT.

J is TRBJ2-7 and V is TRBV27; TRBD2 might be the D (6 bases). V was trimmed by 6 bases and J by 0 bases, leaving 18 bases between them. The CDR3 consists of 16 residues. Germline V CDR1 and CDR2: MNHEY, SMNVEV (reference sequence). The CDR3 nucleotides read TGTGCCAGCAGCTTTACCGGGACTTCCGACTCCTACGAGCAGTACTTC. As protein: CASSFTGTSDSYEQYF.

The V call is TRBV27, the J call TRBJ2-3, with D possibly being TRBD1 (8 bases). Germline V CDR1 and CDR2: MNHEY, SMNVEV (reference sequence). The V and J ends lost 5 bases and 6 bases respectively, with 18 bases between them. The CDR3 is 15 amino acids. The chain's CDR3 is CASSVIEQGGDTQYF. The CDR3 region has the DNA TGTGCCAGCAGTGTCATCGAACAGGGGGGGGATACGCAGTATTTT.

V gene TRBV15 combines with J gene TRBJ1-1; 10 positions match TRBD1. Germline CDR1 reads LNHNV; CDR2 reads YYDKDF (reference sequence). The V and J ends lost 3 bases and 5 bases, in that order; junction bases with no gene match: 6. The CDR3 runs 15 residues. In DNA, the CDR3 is TGTGCCACCAGCAGGACAGGGGGCGCCTGGACTGAAGCTTTCTTT. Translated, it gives CATSRTGGAWTEAFF. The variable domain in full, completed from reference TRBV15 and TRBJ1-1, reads DAMVIQNPRYQVTQFGKPVTLSCSQTLNHNVMYWYQQKSSQAPKLLFHYYDKDFNNEADTPDNFQSRRPNTSFCFLDIRSPGLGDTAMYLCATSRTGGAWTEAFFGQGTRLTVV.

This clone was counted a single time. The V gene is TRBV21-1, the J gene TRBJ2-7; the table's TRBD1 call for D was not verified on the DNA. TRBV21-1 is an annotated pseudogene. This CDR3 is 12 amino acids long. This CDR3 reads CASSTQKGEQYF. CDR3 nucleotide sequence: TGTGCCAGCAGCACCCAAAAGGGGGAGCAGTACTTC.

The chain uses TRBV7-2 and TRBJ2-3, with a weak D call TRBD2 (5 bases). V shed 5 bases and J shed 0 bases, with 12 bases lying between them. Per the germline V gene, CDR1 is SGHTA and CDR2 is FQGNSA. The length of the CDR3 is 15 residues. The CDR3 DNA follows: TGTGCCAGCAGCCAGGAGGCCGTTAGCACAGATACGCAGTATTTT. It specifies CASSQEAVSTDTQYF.

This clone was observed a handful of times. CDR3: CASSVLGGPSYEQYF. In DNA, the CDR3 is TGTGCCAGCAGCGTACTGGGGGGGCCCTCCTACGAGCAGTACTTC. The chain uses TRBV11-2 and TRBJ2-7, with TRBD2 as a possible D gene (7 bases). Trimming removed 5 bases from V and 0 bases from J, with 14 bases in between. Germline CDR1 SGHAT, CDR2 FQNNGV. CDR3 length equals 15 residues. Complete variable domain (other parts from reference TRBV11-2 and TRBJ2-7): EAGVAQSPRYKIIEKRQSVAFWCNPISGHATLYWYQQILGQGPKLLIQFQNNGVVDDSQLPKDRFSAERLKGVDSTLKIQPAKLEDSAVYLCASSVLGGPSYEQYFGPGTRLTVT.

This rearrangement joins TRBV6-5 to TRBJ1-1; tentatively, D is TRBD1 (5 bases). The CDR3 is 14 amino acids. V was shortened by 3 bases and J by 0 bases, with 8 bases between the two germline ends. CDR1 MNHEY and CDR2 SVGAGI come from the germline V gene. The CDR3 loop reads CASSYGALNTEAFF. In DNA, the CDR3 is TGTGCCAGCAGTTATGGGGCCTTGAACACTGAAGCTTTCTTT.

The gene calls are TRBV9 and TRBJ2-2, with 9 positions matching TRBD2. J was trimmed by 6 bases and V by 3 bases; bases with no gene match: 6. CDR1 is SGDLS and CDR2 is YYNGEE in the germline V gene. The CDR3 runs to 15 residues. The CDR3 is CASSARTSASGELFF. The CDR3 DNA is TGTGCCAGCAGCGCGCGGACTAGCGCCTCCGGGGAGCTGTTTTTT.

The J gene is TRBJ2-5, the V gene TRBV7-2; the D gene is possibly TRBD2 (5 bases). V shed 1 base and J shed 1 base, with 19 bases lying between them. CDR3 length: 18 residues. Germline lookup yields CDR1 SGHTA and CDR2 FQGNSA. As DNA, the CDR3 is TGTGCCAGCAGCTTAGAGTTTGGAGTGGGGAGCTTCCAAGAGACCCAGTACTTC. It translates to CASSLEFGVGSFQETQYF.

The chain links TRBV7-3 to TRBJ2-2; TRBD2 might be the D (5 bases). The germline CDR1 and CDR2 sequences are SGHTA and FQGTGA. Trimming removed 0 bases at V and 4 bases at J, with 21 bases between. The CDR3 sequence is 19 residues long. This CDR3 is CASSLTVRTGVRGTGELFF. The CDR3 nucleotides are TGTGCCAGCAGCTTAACCGTAAGGACCGGGGTTCGCGGCACCGGGGAGCTGTTTTTT.